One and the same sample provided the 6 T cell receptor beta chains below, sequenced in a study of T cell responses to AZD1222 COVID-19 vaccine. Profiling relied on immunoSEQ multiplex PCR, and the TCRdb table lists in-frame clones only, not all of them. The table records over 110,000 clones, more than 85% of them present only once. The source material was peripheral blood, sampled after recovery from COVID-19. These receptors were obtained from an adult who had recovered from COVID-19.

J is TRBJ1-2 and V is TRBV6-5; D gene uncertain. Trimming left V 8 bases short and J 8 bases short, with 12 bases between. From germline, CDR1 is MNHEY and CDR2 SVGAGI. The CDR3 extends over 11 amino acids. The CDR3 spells CASQSKAGYTF. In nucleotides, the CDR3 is TGTGCCAGCCAATCGAAGGCCGGCTACACCTTC.

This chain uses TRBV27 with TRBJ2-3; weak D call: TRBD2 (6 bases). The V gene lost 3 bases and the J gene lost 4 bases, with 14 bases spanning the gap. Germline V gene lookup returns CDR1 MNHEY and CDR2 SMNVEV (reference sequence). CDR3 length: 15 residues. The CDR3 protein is CASSFFSGEADTQYF. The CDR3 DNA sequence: TGTGCCAGCAGTTTTTTTAGTGGGGAGGCAGATACGCAGTATTTT.

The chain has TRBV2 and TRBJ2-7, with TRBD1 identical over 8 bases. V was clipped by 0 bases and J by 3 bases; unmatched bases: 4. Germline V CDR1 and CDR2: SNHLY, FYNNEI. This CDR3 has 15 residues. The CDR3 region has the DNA TGTGCCAGCAGTGAAGCGACAGGGGCCCTCTACGAGCAGTACTTC. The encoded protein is CASSEATGALYEQYF.

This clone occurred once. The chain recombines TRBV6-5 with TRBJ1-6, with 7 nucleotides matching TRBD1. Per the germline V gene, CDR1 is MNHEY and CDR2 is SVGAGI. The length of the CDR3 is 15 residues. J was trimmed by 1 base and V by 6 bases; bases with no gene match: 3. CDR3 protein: CASRYRGSYNSPLHF. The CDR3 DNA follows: TGTGCCAGCAGGTACAGGGGTTCCTATAATTCACCCCTCCACTTT.

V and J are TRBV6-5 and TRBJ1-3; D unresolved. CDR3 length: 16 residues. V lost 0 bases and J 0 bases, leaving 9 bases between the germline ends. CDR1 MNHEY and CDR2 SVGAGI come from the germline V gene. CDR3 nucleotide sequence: TGTGCCAGCAGTTACTCGCTACGGAACTCTGGAAACACCATATATTTT. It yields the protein CASSYSLRNSGNTIYF.

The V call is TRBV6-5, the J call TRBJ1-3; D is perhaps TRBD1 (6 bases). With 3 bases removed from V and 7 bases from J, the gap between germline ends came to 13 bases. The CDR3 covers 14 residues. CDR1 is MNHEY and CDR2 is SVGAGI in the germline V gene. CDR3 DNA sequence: TGTGCCAGCAGTTATACGGCAGGACAGAACACCATATATTTT. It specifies CASSYTAGQNTIYF.